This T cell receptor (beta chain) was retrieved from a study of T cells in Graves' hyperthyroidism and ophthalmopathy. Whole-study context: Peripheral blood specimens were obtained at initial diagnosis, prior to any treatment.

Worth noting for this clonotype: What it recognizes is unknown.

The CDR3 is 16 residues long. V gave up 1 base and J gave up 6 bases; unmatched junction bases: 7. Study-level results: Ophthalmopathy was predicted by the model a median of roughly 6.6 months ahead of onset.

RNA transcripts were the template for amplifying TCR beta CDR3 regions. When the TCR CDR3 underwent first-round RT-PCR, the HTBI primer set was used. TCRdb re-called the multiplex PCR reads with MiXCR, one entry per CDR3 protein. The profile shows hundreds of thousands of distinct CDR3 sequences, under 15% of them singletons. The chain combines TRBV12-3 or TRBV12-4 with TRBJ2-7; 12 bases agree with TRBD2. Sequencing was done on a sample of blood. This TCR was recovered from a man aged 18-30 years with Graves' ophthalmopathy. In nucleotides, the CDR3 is TGTGCCAGCAGTTTAGGGACTAGCGGGGTCTCAATCGAGCAGTACTTC. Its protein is CASSLGTSGVSIEQYF.